A selection of T cell receptor beta chains follows, all from one sample in a study of vaccination and CD4 T cells after COVID-19. Which antigens these TCRs recognize remains unknown. TCRdb re-analysed the PCR reads in MiXCR, keeping a single row per CDR3 protein. This table holds roughly 20,000 distinct CDR3 sequences, 70% found once. What was sequenced was CD4+ T cells from blood, cultured in vitro. The receptors come from a human donor who had recovered from COVID-19. The CDR3 runs from the conserved cysteine through the conserved F or W. A D gene is named only where the DNA matches it firmly. The size of a clone is reported for some rows only, either as once, few or many, or as a class for expanded clones.

V gene: TRBV19
clone size: once
D gene: .
J gene: TRBJ2-2
CDR3 DNA: TGTGCCAGTAGTCCCAGGACAGGCGGCGGCGGGGAGCTGTTTTTC
CDR3 protein: CASSPRTGGGGELFF

V gene: TRBV19
clone size: .
D gene: .
J gene: TRBJ1-5
CDR3 DNA: TGTGCCAGTATTGGGGGAAGGGGGAATCAGCCCCAGCATTTT
CDR3 protein: CASIGGRGNQPQHF

V gene: TRBV27
clone size: .
D gene: .
J gene: TRBJ1-5
CDR3 DNA: TGTGCCAGCAGTTTGGTGGGGGGCTACAATCAGCCCCAGCATTTT
CDR3 protein: CASSLVGGYNQPQHF

V gene: TRBV6-5
clone size: .
D gene: .
J gene: TRBJ1-2
CDR3 DNA: TGTGCCAGCAGTTCCGGGGGGGGGGATGGCTACACCTTC
CDR3 protein: CASSSGGGDGYTF

V gene: TRBV24-1
clone size: .
D gene: TRBD1
J gene: TRBJ2-2
CDR3 DNA: TGTGCCACCAGTGATCAGGGACAGGGATTTGCCGGGGAGCTGTTTTTT
CDR3 protein: CATSDQGQGFAGELFF

V gene: TRBV15
clone size: .
D gene: TRBD2
J gene: TRBJ2-3
CDR3 DNA: TGTGCCACCAGCAGAGGCGGGGGTTCTGCAGATACGCAGTATTTT
CDR3 protein: CATSRGGGSADTQYF

V gene: TRBV24-1
clone size: .
D gene: TRBD1
J gene: TRBJ2-1
CDR3 DNA: TGTGCCACCAGAAAGGGGGCTTACAATGAGCAGTTCTTC
CDR3 protein: CATRKGAYNEQFF

V gene: TRBV24-1
clone size: .
D gene: .
J gene: TRBJ2-1
CDR3 DNA: TGTGCCACCAGTGATACCTCAGGGGTCCTTAGCTCCTACAATGAGCAGTTCTTC
CDR3 protein: CATSDTSGVLSSYNEQFF

V gene: TRBV10-3
clone size: .
D gene: TRBD1
J gene: TRBJ1-6
CDR3 DNA: TGTGCCATCAGTGCCCTGCTCCAGGGGGCCAGCTCCTATAATTCACCCCTCCACTTT
CDR3 protein: CAISALLQGASSYNSPLHF

V gene: TRBV5-4
clone size: .
D gene: TRBD1
J gene: TRBJ2-7
CDR3 DNA: TGTGCCAGCAGCCTGGACAGGGTCTACGAGCAGTACTTC
CDR3 protein: CASSLDRVYEQYF

V gene: TRBV28
clone size: once
D gene: .
J gene: TRBJ2-3
CDR3 DNA: TGTGCCAGCAGTTTCCCAGGAGGAGAAGATACGCAGTATTTT
CDR3 protein: CASSFPGGEDTQYF

V gene: TRBV27
clone size: few
D gene: TRBD2
J gene: TRBJ2-7
CDR3 DNA: TGTGCCAGCAGAAGACTAGCGGGCCTCGTAGCCTACGAGCAGTACTTC
CDR3 protein: CASRRLAGLVAYEQYF

V gene: TRBV28
clone size: few
D gene: .
J gene: TRBJ2-5
CDR3 DNA: TGTGCCAGCTTTAAGGACGGGAAAGAGACCCAGTACTTC
CDR3 protein: CASFKDGKETQYF

V gene: TRBV7-9
clone size: .
D gene: .
J gene: TRBJ2-7
CDR3 DNA: TGTGCCAGCAGATTGACAGGCACGTCCTACGAGCAGTACTTC
CDR3 protein: CASRLTGTSYEQYF

V gene: TRBV5-6
clone size: .
D gene: .
J gene: TRBJ2-3
CDR3 DNA: TGTGCCAGCAGCTTGGGCAGGGTCACAGATACGCAGTATTTT
CDR3 protein: CASSLGRVTDTQYF

V gene: TRBV12-3/TRBV12-4
clone size: .
D gene: TRBD2
J gene: TRBJ2-7
CDR3 DNA: TGTGCCAGCAGTGCTCCGGGACTAGCCTACGAGCAGTACTTC
CDR3 protein: CASSAPGLAYEQYF

V gene: TRBV24-1
clone size: .
D gene: .
J gene: TRBJ2-3
CDR3 DNA: TGTGCCACCAGTGATTTGAGTGGGAGAGGGCCCACAGATACGCAGTATTTT
CDR3 protein: CATSDLSGRGPTDTQYF

V gene: TRBV12-3/TRBV12-4
clone size: .
D gene: TRBD2
J gene: TRBJ2-7
CDR3 DNA: TGTGCCAGCAGGGGCCCGGCTAGCGGTAGGTACGAGCAGTACTTC
CDR3 protein: CASRGPASGRYEQYF

V gene: TRBV15
clone size: once
D gene: .
J gene: TRBJ1-3
CDR3 DNA: TGTGCCACCAGCAGAGCCTATTCAGGGGTGCGAAACACCATATATTTT
CDR3 protein: CATSRAYSGVRNTIYF

V gene: TRBV15
clone size: .
D gene: .
J gene: TRBJ1-2
CDR3 DNA: TGTGCCACCAGCAGAGATAGGACCTCCGGGGGCTACACCTTC
CDR3 protein: CATSRDRTSGGYTF

V gene: TRBV27
clone size: .
D gene: TRBD2
J gene: TRBJ2-1
CDR3 DNA: TGTGCCAGCAGCCGGACTAGCGGCTACAATGAGCAGTTCTTC
CDR3 protein: CASSRTSGYNEQFF

V gene: TRBV7-9
clone size: few
D gene: .
J gene: TRBJ1-5
CDR3 DNA: TGTGCCAGCAGCGGCCCGGAAAGGCAGCCCCAGCATTTT
CDR3 protein: CASSGPERQPQHF

V gene: TRBV7-3
clone size: .
D gene: TRBD1
J gene: TRBJ2-1
CDR3 DNA: TGTGCCAGCAGCTTGGGACAGGGTCACAATGAGCAGTTCTTC
CDR3 protein: CASSLGQGHNEQFF

V gene: TRBV7-6
clone size: few
D gene: TRBD2
J gene: TRBJ2-3
CDR3 DNA: TGTGCCAGCAGCTTAAAAGCGGGAGGCACAGATACGCAGTATTTT
CDR3 protein: CASSLKAGGTDTQYF

V gene: TRBV20-1
clone size: .
D gene: .
J gene: TRBJ1-1
CDR3 DNA: TGCAGTGCTTCCGGGGGAATTACTGAAGCTTTCTTT
CDR3 protein: CSASGGITEAFF

V gene: TRBV15
clone size: few
D gene: .
J gene: TRBJ2-3
CDR3 DNA: TGTGCCACCAGCAGAGCTAGCGTCCCAGATACGCAGTATTTT
CDR3 protein: CATSRASVPDTQYF

V gene: TRBV6-1
clone size: once
D gene: TRBD1
J gene: TRBJ2-4
CDR3 DNA: TGTGCCAGCACCGGGACAGGGGTGTCCAAAAACATTCAGTACTTC
CDR3 protein: CASTGTGVSKNIQYF

V gene: TRBV6-1
clone size: medium-sized
D gene: .
J gene: TRBJ1-1
CDR3 DNA: TGTGCCGCGCGACGCCCGGACTTCACTGAAGCTTTCTTT
CDR3 protein: CAARRPDFTEAFF

V gene: TRBV20-1
clone size: .
D gene: .
J gene: TRBJ1-5
CDR3 DNA: TGCAGTGCAGGGTACCTCAGCAATCAGCCCCAGCATTTT
CDR3 protein: CSAGYLSNQPQHF

V gene: TRBV5-1
clone size: .
D gene: TRBD1
J gene: TRBJ2-2
CDR3 DNA: TGCGCCAGCAGCCCCGGGACAGCCACCGGGGAGCTGTTTTTT
CDR3 protein: CASSPGTATGELFF

V gene: TRBV30
clone size: .
D gene: .
J gene: TRBJ1-1
CDR3 DNA: TGTGCCTGGAGTGTACTTTTTACTGAAGCTTTCTTT
CDR3 protein: CAWSVLFTEAFF

V gene: TRBV6-1
clone size: .
D gene: .
J gene: TRBJ1-2
CDR3 DNA: TGTGCCAGCAGTGGCAGAACAGGGAACTATGGCTACACCTTC
CDR3 protein: CASSGRTGNYGYTF

V gene: TRBV20-1
clone size: once
D gene: TRBD1
J gene: TRBJ1-2
CDR3 DNA: TGCAGTGAAGATGGAACAGGGGCCGCTTTATATGGCTACACCTTC
CDR3 protein: CSEDGTGAALYGYTF

V gene: TRBV7-9
clone size: .
D gene: .
J gene: TRBJ1-1
CDR3 DNA: TGTGCCAGCAGAGCCAGGGAGGTGCCTAACACTGAAGCTTTCTTT
CDR3 protein: CASRAREVPNTEAFF

V gene: TRBV6-1
clone size: once
D gene: TRBD1
J gene: TRBJ1-4
CDR3 DNA: TGTGCCAGCAGTGAAGATGGGACAGGGCCCTTAGGAAAACTGTTTTTT
CDR3 protein: CASSEDGTGPLGKLFF

V gene: TRBV6-2/TRBV6-3
clone size: .
D gene: .
J gene: TRBJ2-7
CDR3 DNA: TGTGCCAGCAGACGGGGGGCGGTCGGGCTGAACGAGCAGTACTTC
CDR3 protein: CASRRGAVGLNEQYF

V gene: TRBV2
clone size: .
D gene: .
J gene: TRBJ2-3
CDR3 DNA: TGTGCCAGCGGAGACTCCGGGGACCGCCGCAGGGGTACAGATACGCAGTATTTT
CDR3 protein: CASGDSGDRRRGTDTQYF

V gene: TRBV20-1
clone size: .
D gene: .
J gene: TRBJ1-1
CDR3 DNA: TGCAGTGCTAGAGCCGCCCAGGGAAGAGGTACTGAAGCTTTCTTT
CDR3 protein: CSARAAQGRGTEAFF

V gene: TRBV5-8
clone size: .
D gene: .
J gene: TRBJ1-2
CDR3 DNA: TGTGCCAGCAGCCTCCGGACCCACTATGGCTACACCTTC
CDR3 protein: CASSLRTHYGYTF

V gene: TRBV12-3/TRBV12-4
clone size: .
D gene: .
J gene: TRBJ1-6
CDR3 DNA: TGTGCCAGCAGTTTATTCATGAGGTCACCCCTCCACTTT
CDR3 protein: CASSLFMRSPLHF

V gene: TRBV15
clone size: .
D gene: .
J gene: TRBJ2-4
CDR3 DNA: TGTGCCACCAGCAGGGCCGCTTCGGAGGGCCGTTCAAACATTCAGTACTTC
CDR3 protein: CATSRAASEGRSNIQYF